The 24 T cell receptor beta chains below were found in one sample sequenced in a study of T cells in Graves' hyperthyroidism and ophthalmopathy. The source material, RNA transcripts, was used to amplify TCR beta CDR3 regions. The HTBI primer set drove a first-round RT-PCR of the TCR CDR3. One entry per CDR3 protein results from TCRdb running MiXCR on the multiplex PCR reads. The profile shows around 280,000 distinct CDR3 sequences, 13% of them singletons. Material for sequencing was blood. The receptors here all came from a woman aged 25 to 45 with Graves' hyperthyroidism that later progressed to Graves' ophthalmopathy.

The CDR3 DNA reads as TGCAGTGCTAGCTCGGGGCGGGGCACAGATACGCAGTATTTT. Its protein product is CSASSGRGTDTQYF. This chain uses TRBV20-1 with TRBJ2-3, with D perhaps matching TRBD1 or TRBD2 (5 bases each). Trimming shortened V by 3 bases and J by 1 base, and 11 bases separated the two germline ends. CDR1 and CDR2 from the germline V gene are DFQATT and SNEGSKA (reference sequence). This CDR3 spans 14 amino acids.

To note about this clonotype: This may be a read error: a much more frequent sequence differs by one nucleotide. The chain has TRBV15 and TRBJ2-3, with 7 positions matching TRBD2. The length of the CDR3 is 15 residues. The junction had 7 bases not matched to a gene; V was cut back by 2 bases and J by 5 bases. Germline CDR1 reads LNHNV; CDR2 reads YYDKDF (reference sequence). This CDR3 is CATSRTSEMVDTQYF. CDR3 nucleotides: TGTGCCACCAGCAGAACTAGCGAGATGGTAGATACGCAGTATTTT. Supplemented by reference TRBV15 and TRBJ2-3, the full variable domain reads DAMVIQNPRYQVTQFGKPVTLSCSQTLNHNVMYWYQQKSSQAPKLLFHYYDKDFNNEADTPDNFQSRRPNTSFCFLDIRSPGLGDTAMYLCATSRTSEMVDTQYFGPGTRLTVL.

CDR3 coding DNA: TGTGCCAGCAGCTCCGACTCGCCCTCCTACAATGAGCAGTTCTTC. This sequence encodes CASSSDSPSYNEQFF. The chain carries TRBV9 and TRBJ2-1; no definite D call. CDR3 size: 15 residues. From germline, CDR1 is SGDLS and CDR2 YYNGEE. V was pared by 4 bases and J by 0 bases, with 11 bases between.

This clonotype was recorded many times. The chain carries TRBV7-2 and TRBJ2-1; D might be TRBD1 (6 bases). This CDR3 spans 13 amino acids. V lost 3 bases and J lost 8, with 11 bases in between. Looked up from germline, CDR1 is SGHTA and CDR2 is FQGNSA. The CDR3 sequence: CASSFTGFDEQFF. CDR3 nucleotide sequence: TGTGCCAGCAGCTTTACAGGGTTCGATGAGCAGTTCTTC.

This clonotype showed up many times. V usage is TRBV30 and J usage is TRBJ1-1, with D perhaps matching TRBD1 (6 bases). The CDR3 length is 11 residues. V was trimmed by 3 bases and J by 8 bases, leaving 10 bases between them. Germline lookup yields CDR1 GTSNPN and CDR2 SVGIG (reference sequence). In DNA, the CDR3 is TGTGCCTGGAGAAGGACAGCGGAAGCTTTCTTT. Translated, it gives CAWRRTAEAFF. The full variable domain, with the rest looked up from reference TRBV30 and TRBJ1-1, is SQTIHQWPATLVQPVGSPLSLECTVEGTSNPNLYWYRQAAGRGLQLLFYSVGIGQISSEVPQNLSASRPQDRQFILSSKKLLLSDSGFYLCAWRRTAEAFFGQGTRLTVV.

This clonotype was seen many times. The gene calls are TRBV25-1 and TRBJ2-1; weak D call: TRBD2 (6 bases). The V end was cut by 5 bases, the J end by 5 bases, with 16 bases between. CDR3 length: 15 amino acids. Per germline, CDR1 MGHDK and CDR2 SYGVNS. The DNA of the CDR3 is TGTGCCAGCAGTTCGCCGGGACTCCAGGACAATGAGCAGTTCTTC. This codes for CASSSPGLQDNEQFF. Supplemented by reference TRBV25-1 and TRBJ2-1, the full variable domain reads EADIYQTPRYLVIGTGKKITLECSQTMGHDKMYWYQQDPGMELHLIHYSYGVNSTEKGDLSSESTVSRIRTEHFPLTLESARPSHTSQYLCASSSPGLQDNEQFFGPGTRLTVL.

This clonotype was counted at least ten times. The chain recombines TRBV7-2 with TRBJ2-7; D may be TRBD2 (5 bases). Germline CDR1 SGHTA, CDR2 FQGNSA. V lost 1 base and J 2 bases, leaving 15 bases between the germline ends. The CDR3 runs 16 residues. The CDR3 DNA sequence: TGTGCCAGCAGCTTAGATGGAAGGACTGGTCCCTACGAGCAGTACTTC. It specifies CASSLDGRTGPYEQYF.

This clonotype was picked up many times. J is TRBJ1-1 and V is TRBV18, with a tentative D call TRBD1 (5 bases). The CDR3 covers 17 residues. The V gene's germline CDR1 is KGHSH and CDR2 LQKENI. V shed 0 bases and J shed 8 bases, with 22 bases lying between them. This CDR3 is CASSPPVGESYTFEAFF. DNA for the CDR3: TGTGCCAGCTCACCACCGGTAGGGGAAAGCTACACTTTCGAAGCTTTCTTT. The full variable domain, its missing parts supplied by reference TRBV18 and TRBJ1-1, is NAGVMQNPRHLVRRRGQEARLRCSPMKGHSHVYWYRQLPEEGLKFMVYLQKENIIDESGMPKERFSAEFPKEGPSILRIQQVVRGDSAAYFCASSPPVGESYTFEAFFGQGTRLTVV.

The gene calls are TRBV12-3 or TRBV12-4 and TRBJ2-1, with 9 bases lining up with TRBD2. The CDR3 consists of 15 residues. V lost 6 bases to trimming and J lost 9 bases; unmatched junction nucleotides: 12. The CDR3 loop is CASSFGDSGRLEQFF. The CDR3 DNA follows: TGTGCCAGCAGCTTTGGAGATAGCGGGAGACTTGAGCAGTTCTTC.

This clonotype was seen many times. DNA for the CDR3: TGTGCCAGCAGTGGAAGAGAGACCCAGTACTTC. It codes for CASSGRETQYF. This chain uses TRBV6-1 with TRBJ2-5; no reliable D call. The CDR3 has 11 residues. Trimming took 4 bases from V and 4 from J, leaving 4 bases between them. CDR1 MNHNS and CDR2 SASEGT come from the germline V gene.

This clonotype was counted many times. The V gene is TRBV3-1, the J gene TRBJ2-2, with D unclear. Trimming cost V 1 base and J 8 bases, with 8 bases left between them. The CDR3 totals 13 residues. Germline-derived CDR1 and CDR2 are LGHDT and YNNKEL (reference sequence). The CDR3 nucleotides read TGTGCCAGCAGCCAAGGGCCGGTAGGGGAGCTGTTTTTT. Translated: CASSQGPVGELFF.

This clonotype was seen many times. The chain recombines TRBV4-1 with TRBJ2-5; D perhaps matches TRBD1 (5 bases). V was cut by 1 base and J by 4 bases, with 7 bases left in between. Germline V CDR1 and CDR2: MGHRA, YSYEKL. This CDR3 has 13 residues. CDR3 nucleotides: TGCGCCAGCAGCCAAGTCAGGGTAGAGACCCAGTACTTC. The encoded protein is CASSQVRVETQYF.

The J gene is TRBJ2-7, the V gene TRBV4-3, with D unresolved. The CDR3 extends over 13 amino acids. From germline, CDR1 is LGHNA and CDR2 YSLEER. Trimming took 0 bases from V and 4 from J, leaving 7 bases between them. CDR3 region: CASSQDGRYEQYF. The DNA of the CDR3 is TGCGCCAGCAGCCAAGATGGGCGGTACGAGCAGTACTTC.

This clonotype was detected ten times or more. The V call is TRBV27, the J call TRBJ2-6; no firm D call. Per the germline V gene, CDR1 is MNHEY and CDR2 is SMNVEV (reference sequence). The CDR3 is made up of 13 amino acids. V lost 3 bases to trimming and J lost 4 bases, with 4 bases between them. The chain's CDR3 is CASSLNGANVLTF. CDR3 DNA sequence: TGTGCCAGCAGTTTGAACGGGGCCAACGTCCTGACTTTC.

This clonotype turned up a few times. V usage is TRBV19 and J usage is TRBJ1-5; perhaps TRBD1 as D (6 bases). V lost 6 bases and J lost 7, with 13 bases in between. Looked up from germline, CDR1 is LNHDA and CDR2 is SQIVND (reference sequence). CDR3 length equals 13 residues. The CDR3 DNA reads as TGTGCCAGTAGGGCCAGGGGACCCCAGCCCCAGCATTTT. Translated: CASRARGPQPQHF.

The J gene is TRBJ2-1, the V gene TRBV24-1; the match to TRBD1 covers 10 bases. Germline-derived CDR1 and CDR2 are KGHDR and SFDVKD. Trimming at V came to 4 bases and at J to 3 bases, leaving 5 bases not matched to a gene. The CDR3 is 16 residues long. CDR3 nucleotide sequence: TGTGCCACCAGTGAGCCTGGACAGGGGGGCTACAATGAGCAGTTCTTC. Amino acids: CATSEPGQGGYNEQFF.

The chain links TRBV20-1 to TRBJ2-6; D is ambiguous. V was trimmed by 3 bases and J by 0 bases, leaving 15 bases between them. From germline, CDR1 is DFQATT and CDR2 SNEGSKA (reference sequence). The CDR3 runs to 17 residues. The CDR3: CSASGPPPGSGANVLTF. The DNA for the CDR3 is TGCAGTGCTAGTGGGCCCCCCCCTGGCTCTGGGGCCAACGTCCTGACTTTC.

This clonotype was counted ten times or more. The CDR3 sequence is CASEDWDRGEKLFF. The CDR3 DNA sequence: TGTGCCAGCGAAGACTGGGACAGGGGTGAAAAACTGTTTTTT. V gene TRBV28 combines with J gene TRBJ1-4, with 10 bases aligning to TRBD1. This CDR3 has 14 residues. Germline assignment: CDR1 MDHEN and CDR2 SYDVKM. V was clipped by 8 bases and J by 7 bases; unmatched bases: 7.

Many counts were recorded for this clonotype. This chain joins TRBV27 and TRBJ2-7, with D perhaps matching TRBD1 or TRBD2 (5 bases each). V gave up 5 bases and J gave up 3 bases, with 14 bases separating them. Germline lookup yields CDR1 MNHEY and CDR2 SMNVEV (reference sequence). This CDR3 region has 14 residues. Written as DNA, the CDR3 is TGTGCCAGCAGTACCGGGACGAACTACTACGAGCAGTACTTC. Protein: CASSTGTNYYEQYF.

This clonotype was recorded at least ten times. The chain is built from TRBV3-1 and TRBJ2-3; D possibly matches TRBD1 or TRBD2 (6 bases each). Germline loops: CDR1 LGHDT, CDR2 YNNKEL (reference sequence). This CDR3 has 15 residues. V was trimmed by 4 bases and J by 6 bases, leaving 17 bases between them. CDR3 in DNA: TGTGCCAGCAGCCCCCTGTCACAGGGACTGGATACGCAGTATTTT. This codes for CASSPLSQGLDTQYF.

In its sample, this clonotype was seen many times. J is TRBJ2-1 and V is TRBV20-1; 8 positions agree with TRBD2. This CDR3 contains 16 residues. The germline V gene encodes CDR1 DFQATT and CDR2 SNEGSKA (reference sequence). With 0 bases clipped from V and 4 bases from J, the junction kept 8 bases outside the gene matches. The DNA for the CDR3 is TGCAGTGCTAGAGATGACGGCGGGGGGTTGTACAATGAGCAGTTCTTC. It codes for CSARDDGGGLYNEQFF.

At least ten counts were recorded for this clonotype. The V and J genes are TRBV12-3 or TRBV12-4 and TRBJ1-1; D is uncertain. CDR3 length: 13 residues. V dropped 7 bases and J dropped 4 bases, with 13 bases sitting between them. CDR3 in amino acids: CASTLPLGTEAFF. In nucleotides, the CDR3 is TGTGCCAGCACACTTCCCCTGGGCACTGAAGCTTTCTTT.

This clonotype has more than one count but fewer than ten. The junction does not match germline at one end; this may be a read error. DNA of the CDR3: TGTGCCAGCAGCCACCCTAGCGGGGATGAGCGGTTCTTC. This gives the protein CASSHPSGDERFF. This rearrangement joins TRBV3-1 to TRBJ2-1; 9 nucleotides agree with TRBD2. The CDR3 contains 13 residues. Per germline, CDR1 LGHDT and CDR2 YNNKEL (reference sequence).

The chain has TRBV25-1 and TRBJ1-4; 10 nucleotides match TRBD1. Germline CDR1 and CDR2: MGHDK and SYGVNS. This CDR3 region has 18 residues. J was trimmed by 7 bases and V by 2 bases; bases with no gene match: 13. The CDR3, as DNA: TGTGCCAGCAGTGAAGCCCCGGGACAGGGGAGAGGTGGTGAAAAACTGTTTTTT. The encoded protein is CASSEAPGQGRGGEKLFF.